The present entry profiles one TCR beta chain with its context. The antigen remains undetermined. These data originate in a study of a mutant IDH1 vaccine in newly diagnosed glioma. Whole-study context: Every participant had undergone radiotherapy, temozolomide, or both before, and most underwent both.

Trimming removed 5 bases from V and 2 bases from J, with 11 bases in between. From germline, CDR1 is MNHEY and CDR2 SMNVEV (reference sequence). The CDR3 extends over 14 amino acids. As to time point: baseline, week 1 (first vaccination visit). Indicated treatment: pre-vaccination baseline after standard-of-care therapy. Donors' newly diagnosed IDH1-mutant WHO grade 3 or 4 astrocytomas lacked nuclear ATRX. Study-wide results and limits: Changes to the top peripheral T cell clonotypes appeared unrelated to pseudoprogression.

Libraries were prepared by immunoSEQ multiplex PCR; TCRdb keeps only in-frame clonotypes and omits some of them. The sample shows over 80,000 clones, 70% to 90% of them seen only once. The sample consisted of PBMCs, taken from a glioma patient treated with radiotherapy, temozolomide or both. The sequence was obtained from a woman aged 45 to 65 with glioma. This chain connects TRBV27 to TRBJ2-3, with a tentative D call TRBD1 (6 bases). CDR3 sequence reads: CASSQNRDTDTQYF. In DNA, the CDR3 is TGTGCCAGCAGTCAAAACAGGGACACAGATACGCAGTATTTT.